This T cell receptor beta chain was sequenced for a study of control samples from healthy donors and cancer patients (dated by TCRdb to 2018 to 2021). This clone was detected once. Its specific antigen is unknown. Base qualities are missing; no much larger clone stands one base away. Library prep was done by the immunoSEQ multiplex PCR assay. The source is immuneACCESS, and TCRdb retained only in-frame sequences with V and J called. Part of the clones is not carried over; for the studies checked, unresolved V genes explain less than half of this, and the remainder is unexplained. Within this sample are about 220,000 clones, with around 94% of them counted one time only. Over 1.2% of the sample goes to the ten largest clones. The germline V and J ends show losses of 2 bases and 8 bases respectively, and no gene match explains 8 bases of the junction. The germline V gene gives CDR1 as SGHVS and CDR2 as FNYEAQ. The CDR3 starts with the cysteine, ends with the phenylalanine, and has 15 residues. Only the CDR3 DNA is retained, 45 bases long and in frame from the first base.

This sequence originates from a man aged 50 to 60 in good health. The chain is made from TRBV7-6 and TRBJ1-2; 10 central bases correspond to TRBD1. Material: blood. In nucleotides, the sequence is TGTGCCAGCAGCTTACCGGGACAGGGGAAAGGAGGCTACACCTTC. Its product reads: CASSLPGQGKGGYTF.